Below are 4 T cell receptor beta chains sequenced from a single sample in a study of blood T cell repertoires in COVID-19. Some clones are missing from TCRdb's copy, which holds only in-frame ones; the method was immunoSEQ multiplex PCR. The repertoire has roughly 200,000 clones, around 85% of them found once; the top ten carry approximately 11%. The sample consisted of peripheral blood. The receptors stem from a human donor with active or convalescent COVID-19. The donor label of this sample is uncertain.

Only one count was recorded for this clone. The CDR3 DNA sequence: TGTGCCAGCAGCCAAGTGCCCCGCCAGACAGGGTTCAATCAGCCCCAGCATTTT. It specifies CASSQVPRQTGFNQPQHF. J is TRBJ1-5 and V is TRBV3-1 (or the pseudogene TRBV3-2); 7 bases are a match to TRBD1. The CDR3 has 18 amino acids. Germline V gene data show CDR1 as LGHDT and CDR2 as YNNKEL (reference sequence). The V and J ends lost 1 base and 3 bases, in that order; junction bases with no gene match: 12.

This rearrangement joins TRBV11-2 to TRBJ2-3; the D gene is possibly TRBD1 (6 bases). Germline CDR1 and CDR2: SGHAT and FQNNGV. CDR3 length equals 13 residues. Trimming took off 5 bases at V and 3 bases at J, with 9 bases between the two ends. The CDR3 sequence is CASSLTGTDTQYF. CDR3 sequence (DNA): TGTGCCAGCAGCCTCACAGGGACAGATACGCAGTATTTT.

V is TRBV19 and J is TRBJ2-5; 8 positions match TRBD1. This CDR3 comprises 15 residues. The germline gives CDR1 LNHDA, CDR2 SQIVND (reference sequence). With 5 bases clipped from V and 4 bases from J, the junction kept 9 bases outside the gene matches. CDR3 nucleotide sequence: TGTGCCAGTAGTGGGCCGGACAGGGTGTCAGAGACCCAGTACTTC. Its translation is CASSGPDRVSETQYF.

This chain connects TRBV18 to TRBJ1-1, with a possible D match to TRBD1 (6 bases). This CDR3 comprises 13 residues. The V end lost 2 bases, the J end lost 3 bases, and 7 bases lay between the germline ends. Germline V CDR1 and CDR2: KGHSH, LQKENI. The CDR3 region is CASSPRQDTEAFF. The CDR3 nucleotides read TGTGCCAGCTCACCAAGACAGGACACTGAAGCTTTCTTT.